The clone carrying this TCR beta chain was counted once. The antigen remains undetermined. CDR1 KGHSH and CDR2 LQKENI come from the germline V gene. The CDR3 extends over 14 amino acids. These data originate in a study of blood T cells in healthy people across ages. General observations from the study: As age increased, TCR beta diversity per million T cells fell in a roughly linear fashion.

With a J-beta primer mix and a sample-barcoded 5' primer, a second PCR ran about 7 to 12 cycles. Using its own MiXCR run on the 5' RACE reads, TCRdb lists one record per CDR3 protein. The sample gives 710,000 or so distinct CDR3 sequences, 20% to 25% of which show up once; about 22% is in the top ten. Sequencing used blood. The V and J genes are TRBV18 and TRBJ2-5; TRBD2 matches 7 bases. The J call may be wrong; the DNA end is better matched by TRBJ2-1. This sequence was found in a man between 70 and 80 years old in good health. The CDR3 loop is CASSPASGKHEQFF. The DNA for the CDR3 is TGTGCCAGCTCACCAGCCAGCGGGAAACATGAGCAGTTCTTC.